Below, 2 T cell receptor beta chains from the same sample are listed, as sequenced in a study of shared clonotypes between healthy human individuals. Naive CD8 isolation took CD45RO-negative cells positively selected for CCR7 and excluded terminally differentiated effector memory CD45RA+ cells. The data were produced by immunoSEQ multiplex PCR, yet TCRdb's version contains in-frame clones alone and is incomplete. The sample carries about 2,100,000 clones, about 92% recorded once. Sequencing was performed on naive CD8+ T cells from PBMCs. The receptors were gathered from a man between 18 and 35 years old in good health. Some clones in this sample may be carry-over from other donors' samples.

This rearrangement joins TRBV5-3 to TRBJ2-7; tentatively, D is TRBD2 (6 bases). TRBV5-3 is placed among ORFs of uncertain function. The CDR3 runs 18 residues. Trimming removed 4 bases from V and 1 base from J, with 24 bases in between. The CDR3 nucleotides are TGTGCCAGAAGCCCGGGACTGCTGTTGAAATCTGCGTCCTACGAGCAGTACTTC. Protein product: CARSPGLLLKSASYEQYF.

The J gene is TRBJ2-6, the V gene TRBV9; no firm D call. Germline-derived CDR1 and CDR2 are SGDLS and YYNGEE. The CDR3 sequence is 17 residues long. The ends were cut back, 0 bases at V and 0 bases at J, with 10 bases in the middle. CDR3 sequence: CASSVGPLLSGANVLTF. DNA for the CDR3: TGTGCCAGCAGCGTAGGCCCCCTCCTCTCTGGGGCCAACGTCCTGACTTTC.